Below, 30 T cell receptor beta chains from the same sample are listed, as sequenced in a study of T cell responses to AZD1222 COVID-19 vaccine (dated by TCRdb to the early 2020s). Receptors were amplified or captured by the immunoSEQ multiplex PCR assay. The source is immuneACCESS, and TCRdb retained only in-frame sequences with V and J called. Part of the clones is not carried over; for the studies checked, unresolved V genes explain less than half of this, and the remainder is unexplained. The sample table holds about 130,000 clones, of which roughly 87% were seen once. Of the sample, 8% to 10% falls within the top ten clones. The time point label, read with the paper, signifies: about 28 days (+/-7) after the second vaccine dose. Sequencing was performed on peripheral blood, taken 28 days after the second AZD1222 dose. The source is an adult who received the AZD1222 COVID-19 vaccine.

The chain combines TRBV15 with TRBJ2-5, with a tentative D call TRBD1 (5 bases). The V end was cut by 1 base, the J end by 5 bases, with 11 bases between. Germline V gives CDR1 LNHNV, CDR2 YYDKDF (reference sequence). The CDR3 contains 14 residues. CDR3 loop: CATSRVGARETQYF. The CDR3, as DNA: TGTGCCACCAGCAGAGTAGGGGCTCGGGAGACCCAGTACTTC.

This chain joins TRBV6-5 and TRBJ2-7; maybe TRBD2 (6 bases). Between the trimmed V and J ends, which lost 2 bases and 3 bases, there was a span of 8 bases. The CDR3 runs to 13 residues. Germline values: CDR1 MNHEY, CDR2 SVGAGI. As DNA, the CDR3 is TGTGCCAGCAGTTACGGCGGGGACTACGAGCAGTACTTC. Protein sequence: CASSYGGDYEQYF.

The chain has TRBV7-9 and TRBJ2-7; D ambiguous. In germline, CDR1 is SEHNR, CDR2 FQNEAQ (reference sequence). Deletions cut 3 bases from V and 6 bases from J, with 9 bases between. The CDR3 totals 12 residues. In DNA, the CDR3 is TGTGCCAGCAGCTTTACGGCCATCGAGCAGTACTTC. Translation gives CASSFTAIEQYF.

This clone was observed once. The chain employs TRBV4-1 and TRBJ1-1; TRBD1 matches at 7 bases. The CDR3 length is 15 residues. V lost 2 bases and J lost 4; bases outside the gene matches: 7. Germline V CDR1 and CDR2: MGHRA, YSYEKL. The DNA for the CDR3 is TGCGCCAGCAGCCAAATGAGCAGGGGGACCACTGAAGCTTTCTTT. It specifies CASSQMSRGTTEAFF.

This clone was recorded once. This chain joins TRBV7-7 and TRBJ2-2; 13 bases are a match to TRBD2. V dropped 5 bases and J dropped 5; count of bases not matched to a gene: 8. CDR3 size: 17 residues. Germline assignment: CDR1 SSHAT and CDR2 FNYEAQ (reference sequence). The CDR3 nucleotides read TGTGCCAGCAGCCGCCGGACTAGCGGGAGTGTGACCGGGGAGCTGTTTTTT. Translated, it gives CASSRRTSGSVTGELFF.

The J gene is TRBJ2-7, the V gene TRBV12-3 or TRBV12-4; no clear D. V shed 3 bases and J shed 3 bases, with 6 bases lying between them. This CDR3 region has 12 residues. CDR3 amino acids: CASSFGFYEQYF. CDR3 DNA: TGTGCCAGCAGTTTTGGCTTCTACGAGCAGTACTTC.

This chain connects TRBV30 to TRBJ1-2; D call uncertain. This CDR3 is built from 14 residues. Germline assignment: CDR1 GTSNPN and CDR2 SVGIG (reference sequence). V dropped 1 base and J dropped 2 bases, with 11 bases sitting between them. The CDR3 DNA is TGTGCCTGGAGTGCCGCGGGGAAAAACTATGGCTACACCTTC. Its translation: CAWSAAGKNYGYTF.

The CDR3 region is CAWGGLAGGYNEQFF. The CDR3 DNA reads TGTGCCTGGGGGGGACTAGCGGGAGGCTACAATGAGCAGTTCTTC. The chain is built from TRBV30 and TRBJ2-1; 15 bases align to TRBD2. The CDR3 is made up of 15 amino acids. CDR1 and CDR2 from the germline V gene are GTSNPN and SVGIG (reference sequence). The V gene end was trimmed by 5 bases and the J gene end by 3 bases; junction bases not matched to a gene: 2.

This rearrangement joins TRBV10-1 to TRBJ2-1; 8 bases align to TRBD2. Germline trimming cut 6 bases from V and 12 bases from J; bases unmatched to any gene: 16. Germline values: CDR1 WNHNN, CDR2 SYGVQD (reference sequence). CDR3 size: 15 residues. The DNA of the CDR3 is TGCGCCAGCAGGATCGGACTAGCAGTCTTTTGTAGGCAGTTCTTC. Translation gives CASRIGLAVFCRQFF.

The rearrangement joins TRBV6-5 to TRBJ1-2; 7 nucleotides agree with TRBD1. The germline gives CDR1 MNHEY, CDR2 SVGAGI. This CDR3 is built from 13 residues. J lost 3 bases, V lost 10 bases, and 8 bases had no gene match. CDR3 in DNA: TGTGCCACACTCCGACAGGGTGACTATGGCTACACCTTC. This codes for CATLRQGDYGYTF.

V usage is TRBV9 and J usage is TRBJ2-7; 7 positions agree with TRBD2. The germline CDR1 and CDR2 sequences are SGDLS and YYNGEE. The CDR3 runs to 15 residues. The junction had 6 bases not matched to a gene; V was cut back by 0 bases and J by 3 bases. The CDR3 DNA reads as TGTGCCAGCAGCGTAGCGGGGACTACCTACTACGAGCAGTACTTC. This translates into CASSVAGTTYYEQYF.

The chain has TRBV19 and TRBJ2-2, with D maybe TRBD1 (6 bases). Deletions cut 6 bases from V and 2 bases from J, with 16 bases between. Germline CDR1 is LNHDA and CDR2 is SQIVND (reference sequence). This CDR3 comprises 16 residues. This CDR3 reads CASSNEAGANTGELFF. For the CDR3, the DNA is TGTGCCAGTAGCAATGAGGCAGGGGCCAACACCGGGGAGCTGTTTTTT.

The genes are TRBV11-1 and TRBJ1-1; D gene ambiguous. CDR3 length: 13 amino acids. Germline CDR1 SGHAT, CDR2 FQDESV (reference sequence). Trimming removed 2 bases at V and 2 bases at J, with 6 bases between. The CDR3: CASSLNQNTEAFF. The CDR3 DNA sequence: TGTGCCAGCAGCTTAAATCAAAACACTGAAGCTTTCTTT. The full variable domain, completed using reference TRBV11-1 and TRBJ1-1, is EAEVAQSPRYKITEKSQAVAFWCDPISGHATLYWYRQILGQGPELLVQFQDESVVDDSQLPKDRFSAERLKGVDSTLKIQPAELGDSAMYLCASSLNQNTEAFFGQGTRLTVV.

The chain recombines TRBV6-6 with TRBJ1-1; the D gene is possibly TRBD1 (5 bases). Trimming took 5 bases from V and 0 from J, leaving 19 bases between them. There are 17 residues in the CDR3. Germline V gives CDR1 MNHNY, CDR2 SVGAGI (reference sequence). DNA of the CDR3: TGTGCCAGCAGTCGCCACGGGGGGACCGAGGTGAACACTGAAGCTTTCTTT. This gives the protein CASSRHGGTEVNTEAFF.

The chain couples TRBV19 to TRBJ1-4; 7 bases match TRBD1. CDR1 is LNHDA, CDR2 SQIVND, per germline (reference sequence). CDR3 length: 17 amino acids. J gave up 0 bases and V 0 bases, and 4 bases lay outside the gene matches. The CDR3 sequence is CASSIDRGGATNEKLFF. Here the CDR3 DNA reads TGTGCCAGTAGTATAGATCGAGGGGGCGCAACTAATGAAAAACTGTTTTTT.

This chain links TRBV2 with TRBJ1-2; possible D gene TRBD1, 5 bases. Trimming removed 8 bases at V and 0 bases at J, with 10 bases between. This CDR3 comprises 13 residues. CDR1 and CDR2 from the germline V gene are SNHLY and FYNNEI. The CDR3 sequence is CASWDGANYGYTF. The DNA of the CDR3 is TGTGCCAGCTGGGACGGGGCTAACTATGGCTACACCTTC.

V is TRBV6-5 and J is TRBJ2-7, with D possibly being TRBD2 (6 bases). Germline loops: CDR1 MNHEY, CDR2 SVGAGI. V dropped 3 bases and J dropped 0 bases, with 12 bases sitting between them. The CDR3 is 15 amino acids. The CDR3 loop reads CASSYPGTPSYEQYF. Here the CDR3 DNA reads TGTGCCAGCAGTTATCCCGGGACTCCCTCCTACGAGCAGTACTTC.

This chain links TRBV7-3 with TRBJ2-6; D gene uncertain. Trimming cost V 4 bases and J 0 bases, with 1 base left between them. The CDR3 extends over 13 amino acids. CDR1 and CDR2 (germline): SGHTA, FQGTGA. The CDR3 loop reads CASSYSGANVLTF. The CDR3, as DNA: TGTGCCAGCAGCTACTCTGGGGCCAACGTCCTGACTTTC.

This clone came up a few times. The genes are TRBV19 and TRBJ1-6, with 7 positions matching TRBD1. This CDR3 comprises 16 residues. Germline V gene data show CDR1 as LNHDA and CDR2 as SQIVND (reference sequence). J was trimmed by 9 bases and V by 1 base; bases with no gene match: 9. The CDR3 here is CASSIGGTALASPLHF. The CDR3 bases are TGTGCCAGTAGTATAGGTGGGACAGCCCTCGCTTCACCCCTCCACTTT.

V gene TRBV5-1 combines with J gene TRBJ1-1, with D maybe TRBD1 (6 bases). From germline, CDR1 is SGHRS and CDR2 YFSETQ. There are 14 residues in the CDR3. Trimming removed 5 bases at V and 1 base at J, with 12 bases between. CDR3 coding DNA: TGCGCCAGCAGAGCCACGACAGGGAACACTGAAGCTTTCTTT. Amino acids: CASRATTGNTEAFF.

The chain has TRBV5-1 and TRBJ1-1; D is possibly TRBD1 (6 bases). CDR1 and CDR2 (germline): SGHRS, YFSETQ. The CDR3 length is 15 residues. Between the trimmed V and J ends, which lost 0 bases and 1 base, there was a span of 10 bases. CDR3 nucleotides: TGCGCCAGCAGCTTGGTAGCAGGGGAGAACACTGAAGCTTTCTTT. Amino acid sequence: CASSLVAGENTEAFF. Full variable domain (rest looked up from reference TRBV5-1 and TRBJ1-1): KAGVTQTPRYLIKTRGQQVTLSCSPISGHRSVSWYQQTPGQGLQFLFEYFSETQRNKGNFPGRFSGRQFSNSRSEMNVSTLELGDSALYLCASSLVAGENTEAFFGQGTRLTVV.

The chain couples TRBV11-1 to TRBJ1-1, with a weak D call TRBD1 (5 bases). The V gene's germline CDR1 is SGHAT and CDR2 FQDESV (reference sequence). The CDR3 length is 14 residues. Trimming took off 0 bases at V and 5 bases at J, with 10 bases between the two ends. CDR3 protein: CASSLAKGRTEAFF. DNA for the CDR3: TGTGCCAGCAGCTTAGCGAAGGGGAGGACTGAAGCTTTCTTT.

The rearrangement joins TRBV7-8 to TRBJ1-1, with 10 bases fitting TRBD1. The CDR3 sequence is 13 residues long. Trimming took 5 bases from V and 5 from J; bases not matched to a gene: 2. CDR1 SGHVS and CDR2 FQNEAQ come from the germline V gene. The CDR3 region has the DNA TGTGCCAGCAGCCGGACAGGGGGTACTGAAGCTTTCTTT. This sequence encodes CASSRTGGTEAFF. Full variable domain (missing parts from reference TRBV7-8 and TRBJ1-1): GAGVSQSPRYKVAKRGQDVALRCDPISGHVSLFWYQQALGQGPEFLTYFQNEAQLDKSGLPSDRFFAERPEGSVSTLKIQRTQQEDSAVYLCASSRTGGTEAFFGQGTRLTVV.

To note about this clone: Germline is not matched at one junction end, which may reflect a read error. V is TRBV7-9 and J is TRBJ1-1, with TRBD1 as a possible D gene (5 bases). The CDR3 is 13 residues long. Germline lookup yields CDR1 SEHNR and CDR2 FQNEAQ (reference sequence). The CDR3 region has the DNA TGTGCCAGCAGCTTACCGTCGGGGCCCGCCCTGGGGTTT. It is translated as CASSLPSGPALGF. Full variable domain (remainder filled in from reference TRBV7-9 and TRBJ1-1): DTGVSQNPRHKITKRGQNVTFRCDPISEHNRLYWYRQTLGQGPEFLTYFQNEAQLEKSRLLSDRFSAERPKGSFSTLEIQRTEQGDSAMYLCASSLPSGPALGFGQGTRLTVV.

The J gene is TRBJ2-1, the V gene TRBV5-1; 7 bases line up with TRBD2. The V segment lost 4 bases and the J segment 0 bases; nucleotides outside the gene matches: 10. CDR3 size: 17 residues. The V gene's germline CDR1 is SGHRS and CDR2 YFSETQ. In DNA form, the CDR3 reads TGCGCCAGCAGCCCTCCACTGAGCGGGACCTCCTACAATGAGCAGTTCTTC. It yields the protein CASSPPLSGTSYNEQFF. Using reference TRBV5-1 and TRBJ2-1 for the parts outside the CDR3, the full variable domain is KAGVTQTPRYLIKTRGQQVTLSCSPISGHRSVSWYQQTPGQGLQFLFEYFSETQRNKGNFPGRFSGRQFSNSRSEMNVSTLELGDSALYLCASSPPLSGTSYNEQFFGPGTRLTVL.

The V call is TRBV27, the J call TRBJ1-1, with 8 positions matching TRBD1. V lost 4 bases and J lost 2; bases outside the gene matches: 6. Germline CDR1 is MNHEY and CDR2 is SMNVEV (reference sequence). This CDR3 has 15 amino acids. The CDR3: CASSSIQGGNTEAFF. The CDR3 DNA follows: TGTGCCAGCAGTTCAATACAGGGGGGTAACACTGAAGCTTTCTTT.

The J gene is TRBJ1-2, the V gene TRBV6-1; D might be TRBD1 (5 bases). The CDR3 extends over 15 amino acids. V was pared by 1 base and J by 4 bases, with 13 bases between. Per germline, CDR1 MNHNS and CDR2 SASEGT. In DNA, the CDR3 is TGTGCCAGCAGTGAAGAGCCGGGGCTGAGCTATGGCTACACCTTC. Residues: CASSEEPGLSYGYTF.

This chain uses TRBV4-3 with TRBJ2-2; TRBD1 matches at 8 bases. V was clipped by 3 bases and J by 7 bases; unmatched bases: 7. The CDR3 length is 15 residues. The germline V gene encodes CDR1 LGHNA and CDR2 YSLEER. CDR3 in DNA: TGCGCCAGCAGCCAGGACAGGGTAGGAGGCGGGGAGCTGTTTTTT. This translates into CASSQDRVGGGELFF.

V usage is TRBV11-3 and J usage is TRBJ2-2; TRBD2 is a possible D gene (6 bases). The CDR3 runs to 15 residues. V was shortened by 3 bases and J by 0 bases, with 8 bases between the two germline ends. Per germline, CDR1 SGHNT and CDR2 YENEEA. The CDR3 nucleotides are TGTGCCAGCAGCTTGGCGGGATCGAACACCGGGGAGCTGTTTTTT. Translating gives CASSLAGSNTGELFF.

The gene calls are TRBV6-5 and TRBJ1-1; 7 nucleotides line up with TRBD1. V was clipped by 0 bases and J by 0 bases; unmatched bases: 1. Germline values: CDR1 MNHEY, CDR2 SVGAGI. There are 15 residues in the CDR3. The CDR3 reads CASSYSGTVNTEAFF. For the CDR3, the DNA is TGTGCCAGCAGTTACTCCGGGACAGTGAACACTGAAGCTTTCTTT.